Following are 3 T cell receptor beta chains from one sample sequenced in a study of T and B cells in COVID-19 patients (TCRdb year 2020). Instrument on record: Illumina MiSeq. Multiplex PCR with BIOMED2 TRB-A/B primer pools was used to amplify the TRB rearrangements. Clones were called with MiXCR by TCRdb after fastp trimmed the public reads at Q25, and only in-frame beta chains were retained. Each CDR3 protein gets just one entry, which takes the most common genes and DNA from the rows behind it. The sample table lists 6,000 to 9,000 distinct CDR3 sequences, 26% of them with a count of one. Roughly 17% of the sample goes to the ten largest clones. Genomic DNA extracted from blood, in amounts of about 240-550 ng, served as the starting material for amplifying TRB repertoires. The specimen was blood. Receptors originate from a human donor with active COVID-19.

The chain carries TRBV6-5 and TRBJ2-7; TRBD1 agrees at 9 bases. The CDR3 has 16 amino acids. Germline lookup yields CDR1 MNHEY and CDR2 SVGAGI. V shed 6 bases, J shed 0 bases, and the junction held 9 bases outside the gene matches. CDR3 protein: CASSLGGTGSSYEQYF. The DNA for the CDR3 is TGTGCCAGCAGCTTAGGCGGGACAGGGAGCTCCTACGAGCAGTACTTC.

This chain links TRBV6-1 with TRBJ1-3; D unresolved. Germline V gene data show CDR1 as MNHNS and CDR2 as SASEGT. V was pared by 8 bases and J by 3 bases, with 8 bases between. CDR3 length: 12 amino acids. Here the CDR3 reads CASAQSGNTIYF. The CDR3 nucleotides are TGTGCCAGCGCACAGAGTGGAAACACCATATATTTT.

This clonotype was detected ten times or more. The V call is TRBV6-2 or TRBV6-3, the J call TRBJ2-2; no reliable D call. This CDR3 spans 16 amino acids. V was clipped by 6 bases and J by 0 bases, with 14 bases between them. Per germline, CDR1 MNHEY and CDR2 SVGEGT. The CDR3: CASRRMLSTNTGELFF. For the CDR3, the DNA is TGTGCCAGCAGGCGCATGTTGTCCACGAACACCGGGGAGCTGTTTTTT.